The 8 T cell receptor beta chains given below trace back to one sample, sequenced in a study of shared clonotypes between healthy human individuals. Sequencing used immunoSEQ multiplex PCR; TCRdb keeps in-frame clones, though not all of them. The data contain roughly 2,500,000 clones, 90% to 95% of them singletons. What was sequenced was naive CD4+ T cells from PBMCs. Subset noted: CD45RA+ positively selected. The receptors originated from a man between 18 and 35 years old in good health. Some clones in this sample may be carry-over from other donors' samples.

The chain recombines TRBV7-3 with TRBJ2-1, with 10 bases fitting TRBD1. Germline V gene sequence: CDR1 SGHTA, CDR2 FQGTGA. The CDR3 contains 13 residues. V lost 4 bases to trimming and J lost 14 bases; unmatched junction nucleotides: 8. The CDR3 region has the DNA TGTGCCAGCAGCTCGGGACAGGGGCGAGCTAAGTTCTTC. This encodes CASSSGQGRAKFF. Looking up the rest from reference TRBV7-3 and TRBJ2-1 gives the full variable domain: GAGVSQTPSNKVTEKGKYVELRCDPISGHTALYWYRQSLGQGPEFLIYFQGTGAADDSGLPNDRFFAVRPEGSVSTLKIQRTERGDSAVYLCASSSGQGRAKFFGPGTRLTVL.

The V gene is TRBV9, the J gene TRBJ2-3; 8 nucleotides agree with TRBD2. This CDR3 region has 16 residues. V lost 0 bases and J lost 6; bases outside the gene matches: 9. The germline V gene encodes CDR1 SGDLS and CDR2 YYNGEE. The DNA of the CDR3 is TGTGCCAGCAGCGTAGGGGACGGGAGGGCGAGGGATACGCAGTATTTT. This sequence encodes CASSVGDGRARDTQYF.

The chain combines TRBV7-2 with TRBJ2-3, with D maybe TRBD2 (5 bases). V was trimmed by 4 bases and J by 0 bases, leaving 14 bases between them. The germline CDR1 and CDR2 sequences are SGHTA and FQGNSA. The CDR3 is 16 amino acids. The CDR3: CASSSESPSSTDTQYF. CDR3 bases: TGTGCCAGCAGCTCAGAGAGTCCTAGCAGCACAGATACGCAGTATTTT.

The chain is built from TRBV19 and TRBJ1-5; D not resolved. CDR3 length: 14 residues. With 4 bases removed from V and 0 bases from J, the gap between germline ends came to 7 bases. The V gene's germline CDR1 is LNHDA and CDR2 SQIVND (reference sequence). The DNA for the CDR3 is TGTGCCAGTAGTACACAAAGTAGCAATCAGCCCCAGCATTTT. It encodes CASSTQSSNQPQHF.

This chain links TRBV28 with TRBJ2-1, with D uncertain. The germline V and J ends were trimmed by 2 bases and 10 bases, with 6 bases remaining between them. CDR1 is MDHEN, CDR2 SYDVKM, per germline. The CDR3 runs to 11 residues. Here the CDR3 DNA reads TGTGCCAGCAGTTTACGGTTGGAGCAGTTCTTC. Amino acid sequence: CASSLRLEQFF.

The chain has TRBV19 and TRBJ2-5, with D possibly matching TRBD1 (6 bases). The CDR3 sequence is 15 residues long. The germline gives CDR1 LNHDA, CDR2 SQIVND (reference sequence). Trimming left V 3 bases short and J 5 bases short, with 16 bases between. The CDR3 DNA reads TGTGCCAGTAGTATCGGGGCAGGGGCGTCGGAGACCCAGTACTTC. As protein: CASSIGAGASETQYF.

J is TRBJ2-1 and V is TRBV18, with 10 nucleotides matching TRBD2. The germline gives CDR1 KGHSH, CDR2 LQKENI. V was pared by 0 bases and J by 7 bases, with 6 bases of the junction left unmatched. The CDR3 loop spans 16 amino acids. In DNA, the CDR3 is TGTGCCAGCTCACCACCGATTGGGACTAGCGAAAATGAGCAGTTCTTC. This encodes CASSPPIGTSENEQFF.

The sample holds a few counts of this clone. V and J are TRBV30 and TRBJ2-5; the D gene is possibly TRBD2 (6 bases). V lost 1 base and J 5 bases, leaving 8 bases between the germline ends. The germline V gene encodes CDR1 GTSNPN and CDR2 SVGIG (reference sequence). This CDR3 has 12 amino acids. The DNA of the CDR3 is TGTGCCTGGAGTGGACTAGTGGAGACCCAGTACTTC. Amino acids: CAWSGLVETQYF. Supplemented by reference TRBV30 and TRBJ2-5, the full variable domain reads SQTIHQWPATLVQPVGSPLSLECTVEGTSNPNLYWYRQAAGRGLQLLFYSVGIGQISSEVPQNLSASRPQDRQFILSSKKLLLSDSGFYLCAWSGLVETQYFGPGTRLLVL.